This T cell receptor (beta chain) was identified during a study of cytotoxic CD8 clonotypes in ibrutinib-treated CLL. Whole-study context: Researchers reported over 9 relapsed/refractory and roughly 15 treatment-naive patients, roughly 17 of them IGHV unmutated. After a median around eleven months on treatment (6 to 36), response samples were drawn. Study-wide results and caveats: Public clonotypes showed up rarely, and on treatment they shrank or held steady.

Trimming at V came to 2 bases and at J to 4 bases, leaving 4 bases not matched to a gene. CDR1 and CDR2 (germline): SNHLY, FYNNEI. The CDR3 spans 15 residues. TCRdb keeps only in-frame clones here, not all; method: immunoSEQ multiplex PCR. The sample shows more than 200,000 clones, 70% of them seen only once. Details on this clone: What it recognizes is unknown.

The source is a human donor with chronic lymphocytic leukemia. The sequencing used PBMCs, collected after 12 months of ibrutinib treatment. V gene TRBV2 combines with J gene TRBJ1-3; 8 bases are a match to TRBD1. The CDR3 DNA is TGTGCCAGCAGTGAACGGCAGGGGGCAGGAAACACCATATATTTT. This codes for CASSERQGAGNTIYF. The whole variable domain, filled in from reference TRBV2 and TRBJ1-3, reads EPEVTQTPSHQVTQMGQEVILRCVPISNHLYFYWYRQILGQKVEFLVSFYNNEISEKSEIFDDQFSVERPDGSNFTLKIRSTKLEDSAMYFCASSERQGAGNTIYFGEGSWLTVV.